The 10 T cell receptor beta chains below were found in one sample sequenced in a study of blood T cell repertoires in COVID-19. Profiling relied on immunoSEQ multiplex PCR, and the TCRdb table lists in-frame clones only, not all of them. The data hold tens of thousands of clones, with approximately 88% observed a single time. The source material was peripheral blood. These receptors came from a human donor in a cohort sampled during active COVID-19.

This chain links TRBV5-1 with TRBJ2-1, with D perhaps TRBD2 (5 bases). Germline loops: CDR1 SGHRS, CDR2 YFSETQ. V gave up 9 bases and J gave up 0 bases, with 13 bases separating them. The length of the CDR3 is 14 residues. CDR3 residues: CATKEESSYNEQFF. As DNA, the CDR3 is TGCGCCACAAAGGAGGAAAGCTCCTACAATGAGCAGTTCTTC.

The chain couples TRBV5-5 to TRBJ2-3; D is possibly TRBD1 (6 bases). The CDR3 sequence is 15 residues long. From germline, CDR1 is SGHKS and CDR2 YYEKEE (reference sequence). Between the trimmed V and J ends, which lost 4 bases and 0 bases, there was a span of 12 bases. CDR3 protein: CASSLTQGSTDTQYF. In DNA form, the CDR3 reads TGTGCCAGCAGCCTAACACAGGGTAGCACAGATACGCAGTATTTT.

This sequence joins TRBV2 and TRBJ2-1, with TRBD2 matching 7 bases. V lost 6 bases and J lost 9; bases outside the gene matches: 8. The length of the CDR3 is 13 residues. Germline V gives CDR1 SNHLY, CDR2 FYNNEI. The CDR3, as DNA: TGTGCCAGCAGCAGACTAGCTGGGAGTGAGCAGTTCTTC. Its protein is CASSRLAGSEQFF.

This chain links TRBV18 with TRBJ1-5; D gene unclear. Germline-derived CDR1 and CDR2 are KGHSH and LQKENI. V dropped 3 bases and J dropped 3 bases, with 12 bases sitting between them. The CDR3 has 15 residues. The CDR3 DNA reads TGTGCCAGCTCACCGGGAGGTTTATACAATCAGCCCCAGCATTTT. It translates to CASSPGGLYNQPQHF.

The V gene is TRBV6-4, the J gene TRBJ2-3; 9 bases are a match to TRBD1. With 4 bases clipped from V and 6 bases from J, the junction kept 8 bases outside the gene matches. The length of the CDR3 is 15 residues. The germline V gene encodes CDR1 MRHNA and CDR2 SNTAGT. The CDR3 nucleotides read TGTGCCAGCAGTGGAACAGGGGGCATATCTGATACGCAGTATTTT. Translated: CASSGTGGISDTQYF.

The V and J genes are TRBV12-3 or TRBV12-4 and TRBJ2-7; D is ambiguous. CDR3 length: 12 residues. The ends were cut back, 3 bases at V and 4 bases at J, with 7 bases in the middle. CDR3 region: CASSFFGYEQYF. The CDR3 coding sequence is TGTGCCAGCAGTTTTTTCGGTTACGAGCAGTACTTC.

This rearrangement joins TRBV10-3 to TRBJ2-3, with TRBD2 matching over 16 bases. V shed 6 bases and J 0 bases; nucleotides not matched to a gene: 6. Germline V lookup: CDR1 ENHRY, CDR2 SYGVKD. The CDR3 spans 18 residues. CDR3 amino acids: CAISSGTSGGASTDTQYF. CDR3 coding DNA: TGTGCCATCAGCTCCGGGACTAGCGGGGGGGCAAGCACAGATACGCAGTATTTT.

CDR3 in DNA: TGTGCCAGCAGGTACGGGACATTCTCCTACGAGCAGTACTTC. It specifies CASRYGTFSYEQYF. The chain combines TRBV6-2 or TRBV6-3 with TRBJ2-7; TRBD1 might be the D (6 bases). This CDR3 spans 14 amino acids. Trimming took off 6 bases at V and 0 bases at J, with 12 bases between the two ends. Germline CDR1 and CDR2: MNHEY and SVGEGT.

With regard to this clone: The sample contains more than one DNA sequence encoding this CDR3. This rearrangement joins TRBV28 to TRBJ1-5, with D perhaps TRBD1 (5 bases). Germline V gene lookup returns CDR1 MDHEN and CDR2 SYDVKM. This CDR3 spans 14 amino acids. V was pared by 6 bases and J by 4 bases, with 13 bases between. In DNA, the CDR3 is TGTGCCAGCAGCCCCGGGGGGGGAAATCAGCCCCAGCATTTT. Amino acid sequence: CASSPGGGNQPQHF.

The chain is built from TRBV24-1 and TRBJ2-3; 14 bases match TRBD2. The CDR3 covers 16 residues. Unmatched junction bases numbered 4, after V lost 4 bases and J lost 5 bases. Germline-derived CDR1 and CDR2 are KGHDR and SFDVKD. CDR3 amino acids: CATSDPTSGRVDTQYF. CDR3 in DNA: TGTGCCACCAGTGACCCGACTAGCGGGAGGGTAGATACGCAGTATTTT.